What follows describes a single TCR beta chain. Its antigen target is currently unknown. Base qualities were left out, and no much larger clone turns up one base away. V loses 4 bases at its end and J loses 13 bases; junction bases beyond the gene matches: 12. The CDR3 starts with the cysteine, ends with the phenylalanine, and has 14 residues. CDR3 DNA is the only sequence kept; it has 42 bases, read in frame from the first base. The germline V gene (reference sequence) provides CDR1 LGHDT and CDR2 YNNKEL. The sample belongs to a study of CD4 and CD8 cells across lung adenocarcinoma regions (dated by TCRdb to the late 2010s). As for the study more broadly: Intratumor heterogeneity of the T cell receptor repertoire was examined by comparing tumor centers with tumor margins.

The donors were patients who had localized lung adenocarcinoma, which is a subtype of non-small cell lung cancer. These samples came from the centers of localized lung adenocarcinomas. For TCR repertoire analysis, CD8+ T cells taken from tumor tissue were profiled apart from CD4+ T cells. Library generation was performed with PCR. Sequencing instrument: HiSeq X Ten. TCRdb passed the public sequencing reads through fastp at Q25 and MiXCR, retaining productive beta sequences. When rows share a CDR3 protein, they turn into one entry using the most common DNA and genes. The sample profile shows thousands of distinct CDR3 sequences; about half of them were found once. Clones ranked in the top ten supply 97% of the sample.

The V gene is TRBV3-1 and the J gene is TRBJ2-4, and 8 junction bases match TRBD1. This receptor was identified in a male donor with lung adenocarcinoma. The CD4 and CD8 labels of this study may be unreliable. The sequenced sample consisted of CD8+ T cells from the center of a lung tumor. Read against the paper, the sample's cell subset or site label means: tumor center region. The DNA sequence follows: TGTGCCAGCAGCCGACGGACAGGGACAAGAGAGCAGTACTTC. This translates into CASSRRTGTREQYF.